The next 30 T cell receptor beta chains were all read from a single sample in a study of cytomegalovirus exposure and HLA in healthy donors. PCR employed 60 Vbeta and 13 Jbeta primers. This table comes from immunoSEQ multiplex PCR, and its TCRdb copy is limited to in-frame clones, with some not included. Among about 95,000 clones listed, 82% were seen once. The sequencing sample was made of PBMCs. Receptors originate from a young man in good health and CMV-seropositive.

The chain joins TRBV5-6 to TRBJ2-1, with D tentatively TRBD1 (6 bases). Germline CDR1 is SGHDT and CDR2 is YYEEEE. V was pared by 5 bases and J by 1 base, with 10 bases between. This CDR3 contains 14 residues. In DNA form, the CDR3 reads TGTGCCAGCAGACAGGGTGGGTCCTACAATGAGCAGTTCTTC. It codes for CASRQGGSYNEQFF.

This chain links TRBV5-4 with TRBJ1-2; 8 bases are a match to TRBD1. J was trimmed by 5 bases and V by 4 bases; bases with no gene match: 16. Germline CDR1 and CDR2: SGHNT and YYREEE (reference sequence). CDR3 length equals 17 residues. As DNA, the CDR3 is TGTGCCAGCAGCCAAGATGATTTCTCGGGACAGGCTTATGGCTACACCTTC. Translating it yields CASSQDDFSGQAYGYTF.

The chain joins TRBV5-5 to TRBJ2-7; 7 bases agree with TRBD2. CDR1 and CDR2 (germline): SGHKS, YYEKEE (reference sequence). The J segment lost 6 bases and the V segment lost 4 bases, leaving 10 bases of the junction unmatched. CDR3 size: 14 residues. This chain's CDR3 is CASSMQTSTGEQYF. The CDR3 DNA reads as TGTGCCAGCAGCATGCAGACTAGCACGGGCGAGCAGTACTTC.

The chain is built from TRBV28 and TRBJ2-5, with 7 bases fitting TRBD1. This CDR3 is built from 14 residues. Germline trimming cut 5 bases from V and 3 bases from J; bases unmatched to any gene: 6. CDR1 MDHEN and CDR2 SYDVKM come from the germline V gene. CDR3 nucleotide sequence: TGTGCCAGCAGTCCCAAAGGACAGGAAGAGACCCAGTACTTC. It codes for CASSPKGQEETQYF.

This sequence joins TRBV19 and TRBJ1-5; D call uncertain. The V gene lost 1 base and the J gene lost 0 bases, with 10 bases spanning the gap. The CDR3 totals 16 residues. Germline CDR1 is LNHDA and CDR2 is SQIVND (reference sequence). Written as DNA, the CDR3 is TGTGCCAGTAGTATAGTCCAGAGGTATAGCAATCAGCCCCAGCATTTT. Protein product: CASSIVQRYSNQPQHF. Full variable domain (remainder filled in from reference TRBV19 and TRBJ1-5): DGGITQSPKYLFRKEGQNVTLSCEQNLNHDAMYWYRQDPGQGLRLIYYSQIVNDFQKGDIAEGYSVSREKKESFPLTVTSAQKNPTAFYLCASSIVQRYSNQPQHFGDGTRLSIL.

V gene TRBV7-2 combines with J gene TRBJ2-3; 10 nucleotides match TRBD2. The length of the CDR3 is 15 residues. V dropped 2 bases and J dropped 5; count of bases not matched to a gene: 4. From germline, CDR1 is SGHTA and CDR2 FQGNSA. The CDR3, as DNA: TGTGCCAGCAGCTTACTAGCGGGAGATGGAGATACGCAGTATTTT. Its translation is CASSLLAGDGDTQYF. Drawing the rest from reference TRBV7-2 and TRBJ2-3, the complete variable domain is GAGVSQSPSNKVTEKGKDVELRCDPISGHTALYWYRQSLGQGLEFLIYFQGNSAPDKSGLPSDRFSAERTGGSVSTLTIQRTQQEDSAVYLCASSLLAGDGDTQYFGPGTRLTVL.

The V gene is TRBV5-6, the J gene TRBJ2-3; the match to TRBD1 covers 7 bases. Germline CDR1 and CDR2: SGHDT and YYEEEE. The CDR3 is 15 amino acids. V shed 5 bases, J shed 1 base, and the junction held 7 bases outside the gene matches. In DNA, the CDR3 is TGTGCCAGCAGGCTGTCCGGGACAGGCACAGATACGCAGTATTTT. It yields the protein CASRLSGTGTDTQYF. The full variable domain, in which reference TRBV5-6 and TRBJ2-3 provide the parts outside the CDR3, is DAGVTQSPTHLIKTRGQQVTLRCSPKSGHDTVSWYQQALGQGPQFIFQYYEEEERQRGNFPDRFSGHQFPNYSSELNVNALLLGDSALYLCASRLSGTGTDTQYFGPGTRLTVL.

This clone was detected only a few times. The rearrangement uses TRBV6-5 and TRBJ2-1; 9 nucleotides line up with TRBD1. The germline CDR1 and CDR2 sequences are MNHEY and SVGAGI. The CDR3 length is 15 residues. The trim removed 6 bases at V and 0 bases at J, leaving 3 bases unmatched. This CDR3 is CASRSDRGSYNEQFF. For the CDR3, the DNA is TGTGCCAGCAGGTCGGACAGGGGCTCCTACAATGAGCAGTTCTTC.

The chain's CDR3 is CASIPGQERGGYTF. The CDR3 coding sequence is TGTGCCAGCATCCCGGGACAGGAGAGGGGGGGCTACACCTTC. The V call is TRBV28, the J call TRBJ1-2; 8 nucleotides line up with TRBD1. Germline values: CDR1 MDHEN, CDR2 SYDVKM. V was pared by 7 bases and J by 8 bases, with 12 bases of the junction left unmatched. The CDR3 has 14 residues.

The DNA for the CDR3 is TGTGCCAGCATACGGGAGCATAATTCACCCCTCCACTTT. It specifies CASIREHNSPLHF. The gene calls are TRBV28 and TRBJ1-6; D is undetermined. V lost 7 bases and J 5 bases, leaving 9 bases between the germline ends. Germline V gives CDR1 MDHEN, CDR2 SYDVKM. The CDR3 has 13 residues.

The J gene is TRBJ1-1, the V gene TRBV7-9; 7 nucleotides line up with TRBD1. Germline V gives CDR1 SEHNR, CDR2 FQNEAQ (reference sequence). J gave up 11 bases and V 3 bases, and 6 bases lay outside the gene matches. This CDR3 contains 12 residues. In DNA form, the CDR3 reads TGTGCCAGCAGCTTGGATTTACAGGGGGCTTTCTTT. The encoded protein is CASSLDLQGAFF.

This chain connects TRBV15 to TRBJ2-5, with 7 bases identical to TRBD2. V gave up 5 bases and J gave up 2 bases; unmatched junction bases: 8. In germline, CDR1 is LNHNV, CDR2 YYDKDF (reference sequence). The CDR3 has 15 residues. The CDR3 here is CATSLTSSWQETQYF. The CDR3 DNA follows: TGTGCCACCAGCCTGACTAGCAGTTGGCAAGAGACCCAGTACTTC.

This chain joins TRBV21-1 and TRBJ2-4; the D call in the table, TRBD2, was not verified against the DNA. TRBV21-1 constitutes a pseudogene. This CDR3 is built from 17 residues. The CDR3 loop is CASSKDGGRRAKNIQYF. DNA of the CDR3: TGTGCCAGCAGCAAAGATGGCGGGCGAAGAGCCAAAAACATTCAGTACTTC.

The CDR3 sequence: CASSSFDRGLETFF. CDR3 coding DNA: TGTGCCAGCAGCTCGTTCGACAGGGGGCTTGAGACTTTCTTT. The chain couples TRBV5-6 to TRBJ1-1; 10 bases align to TRBD1. There are 14 residues in the CDR3. CDR1 is SGHDT and CDR2 is YYEEEE in the germline V gene. V lost 3 bases, J lost 12 bases, and 11 bases stayed unmatched.

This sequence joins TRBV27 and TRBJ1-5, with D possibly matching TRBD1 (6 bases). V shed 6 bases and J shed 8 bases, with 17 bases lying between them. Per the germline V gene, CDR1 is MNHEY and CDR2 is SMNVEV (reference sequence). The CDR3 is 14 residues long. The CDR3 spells CASRATGILEPQHF. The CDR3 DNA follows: TGTGCCAGCAGGGCTACAGGGATCCTAGAGCCCCAGCATTTT.

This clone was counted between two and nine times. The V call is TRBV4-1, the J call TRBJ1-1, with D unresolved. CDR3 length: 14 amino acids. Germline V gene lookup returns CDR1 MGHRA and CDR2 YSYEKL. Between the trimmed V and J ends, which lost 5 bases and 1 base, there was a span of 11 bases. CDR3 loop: CASSLSGRNTEAFF. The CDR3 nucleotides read TGCGCCAGCAGCTTATCAGGCCGGAACACTGAAGCTTTCTTT.

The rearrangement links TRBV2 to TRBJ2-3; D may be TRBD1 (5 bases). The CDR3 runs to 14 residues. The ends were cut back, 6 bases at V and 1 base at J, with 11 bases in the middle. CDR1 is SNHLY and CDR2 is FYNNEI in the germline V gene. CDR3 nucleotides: TGTGCCAGCAGAAACAGGATTGGCACAGATACGCAGTATTTT. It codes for CASRNRIGTDTQYF.

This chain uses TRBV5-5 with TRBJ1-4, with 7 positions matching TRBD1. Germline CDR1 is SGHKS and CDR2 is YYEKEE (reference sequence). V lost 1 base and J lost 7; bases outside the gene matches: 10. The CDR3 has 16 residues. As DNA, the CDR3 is TGTGCCAGCAGCTTGCCGGTGACAGGGTCGGGTGAAAAACTGTTTTTT. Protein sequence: CASSLPVTGSGEKLFF.

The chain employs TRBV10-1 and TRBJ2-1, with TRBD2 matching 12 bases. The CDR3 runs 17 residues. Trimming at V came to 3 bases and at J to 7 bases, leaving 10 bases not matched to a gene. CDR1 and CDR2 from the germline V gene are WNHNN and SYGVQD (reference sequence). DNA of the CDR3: TGCGCCAGCAGTGAAGCCACACTAGCGGGAGGACCGAATGAGCAGTTCTTC. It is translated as CASSEATLAGGPNEQFF.

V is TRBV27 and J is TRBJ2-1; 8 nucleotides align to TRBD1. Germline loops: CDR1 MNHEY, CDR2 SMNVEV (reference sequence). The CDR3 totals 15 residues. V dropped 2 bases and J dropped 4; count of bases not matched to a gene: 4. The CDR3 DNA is TGTGCCAGCAGTTTACAGGGGGCGCAATACAATGAGCAGTTCTTC. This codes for CASSLQGAQYNEQFF.

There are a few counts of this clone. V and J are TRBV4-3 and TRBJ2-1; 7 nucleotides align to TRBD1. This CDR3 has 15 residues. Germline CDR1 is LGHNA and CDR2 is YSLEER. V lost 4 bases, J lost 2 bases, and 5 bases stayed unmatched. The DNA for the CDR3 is TGCGCCAGCAGCCGACAGACAGGGACCTACAATGAGCAGTTCTTC. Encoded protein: CASSRQTGTYNEQFF.

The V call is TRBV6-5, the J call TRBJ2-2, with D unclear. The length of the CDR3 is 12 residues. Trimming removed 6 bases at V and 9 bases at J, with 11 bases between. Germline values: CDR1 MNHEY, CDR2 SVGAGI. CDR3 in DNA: TGTGCCAGCAGGGAAGGAGTCCGGGAGCTGTTTTTT. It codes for CASREGVRELFF.

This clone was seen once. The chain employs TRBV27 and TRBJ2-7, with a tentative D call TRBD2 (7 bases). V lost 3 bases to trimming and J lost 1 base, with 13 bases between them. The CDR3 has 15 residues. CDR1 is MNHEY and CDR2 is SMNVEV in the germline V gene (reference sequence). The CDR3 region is CASSLGAGASYEQYF. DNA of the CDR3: TGTGCCAGCAGTTTGGGGGCGGGAGCGTCCTACGAGCAGTACTTC.

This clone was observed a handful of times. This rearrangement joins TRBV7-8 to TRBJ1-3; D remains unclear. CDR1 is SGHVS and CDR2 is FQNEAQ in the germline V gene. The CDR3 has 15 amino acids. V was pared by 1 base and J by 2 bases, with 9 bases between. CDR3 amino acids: CASSLEEGAGNTIYF. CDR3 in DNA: TGTGCCAGCAGCTTAGAAGAGGGTGCTGGAAACACCATATATTTT. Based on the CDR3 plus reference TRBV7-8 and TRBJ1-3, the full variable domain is GAGVSQSPRYKVAKRGQDVALRCDPISGHVSLFWYQQALGQGPEFLTYFQNEAQLDKSGLPSDRFFAERPEGSVSTLKIQRTQQEDSAVYLCASSLEEGAGNTIYFGEGSWLTVV.

As DNA, the CDR3 is TGTGCCTGGAGTGTTCAGGGAGGGGAAAAACTGTTTTTT. This gives the protein CAWSVQGGEKLFF. V and J are TRBV30 and TRBJ1-4; a possible D gene is TRBD1 (5 bases). Trimming shortened V by 0 bases and J by 8 bases, and 10 bases separated the two germline ends. The CDR3 has 13 residues. The germline V gene has CDR1 GTSNPN and CDR2 SVGIG (reference sequence).

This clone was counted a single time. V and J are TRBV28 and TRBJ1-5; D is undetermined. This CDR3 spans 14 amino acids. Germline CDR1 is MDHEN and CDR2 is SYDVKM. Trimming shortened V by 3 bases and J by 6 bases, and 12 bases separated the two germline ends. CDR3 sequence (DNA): TGTGCCAGCAGTTTCTTTGGACTGACTCAGCCCCAGCATTTT. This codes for CASSFFGLTQPQHF.

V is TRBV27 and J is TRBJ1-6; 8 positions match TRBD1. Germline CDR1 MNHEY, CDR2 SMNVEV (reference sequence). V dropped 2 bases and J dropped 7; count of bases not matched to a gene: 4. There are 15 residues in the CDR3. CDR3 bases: TGTGCCAGCAGTTTACTGACAGGGGCCAATTCACCCCTCCACTTT. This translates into CASSLLTGANSPLHF.

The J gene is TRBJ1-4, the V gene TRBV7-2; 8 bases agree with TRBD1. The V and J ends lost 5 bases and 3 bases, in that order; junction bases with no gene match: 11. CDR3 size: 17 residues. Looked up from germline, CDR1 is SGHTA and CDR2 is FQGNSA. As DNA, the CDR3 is TGTGCCAGCAGCCTACAGGGGGAGGCTGGGGCTAATGAAAAACTGTTTTTT. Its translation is CASSLQGEAGANEKLFF.

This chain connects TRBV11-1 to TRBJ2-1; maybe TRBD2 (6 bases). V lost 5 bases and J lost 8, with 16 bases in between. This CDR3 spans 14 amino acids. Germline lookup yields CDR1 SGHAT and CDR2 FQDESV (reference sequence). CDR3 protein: CASSPPAGSYEQFF. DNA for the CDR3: TGTGCCAGCAGCCCCCCGGCCGGGAGCTATGAGCAGTTCTTC.

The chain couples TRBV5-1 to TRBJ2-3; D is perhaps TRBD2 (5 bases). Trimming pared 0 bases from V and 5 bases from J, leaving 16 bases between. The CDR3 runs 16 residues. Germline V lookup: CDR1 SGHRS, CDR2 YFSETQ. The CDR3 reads CASSLVAGRGGDTQYF. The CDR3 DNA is TGCGCCAGCAGCTTGGTGGCCGGGCGAGGAGGAGATACGCAGTATTTT.